This T cell receptor (beta chain) was identified in a study of metastatic and nonmetastatic thyroid tumors. Whole-study context: The study looked at repertoires side by side in blood and in tumor or nodule tissue from malignant and benign thyroid patients.

The CDR3 sequence is 13 residues long. Germline V CDR1 and CDR2: SGHTA, FQGTGA. Trimming took off 10 bases at V and 0 bases at J, with 9 bases between the two ends. This clone was counted at least ten times. No patient had received any treatment before thyroid surgery. TCRdb re-called the PCR reads through MiXCR. The sample records roughly 59,000 clones, 15% to 20% being singletons. The rearrangement links TRBV7-3 to TRBJ2-2, with D perhaps assigned TRBD1 or TRBD2 (5 bases each). The specimen was blood. The source of this sequence is a male donor with papillary thyroid cancer or a benign thyroid nodule (not recorded which). Some clones in this sample may be carry-over from other donors' samples. CDR3 region: CATGDPNTGELFF. The CDR3 DNA sequence: TGTGCCACCGGGGACCCGAACACCGGGGAGCTGTTTTTT.